The rows below give T cell receptor beta chains drawn from one sample of a study of cytomegalovirus exposure and HLA in healthy donors. Only in-frame clones appear in the TCRdb table, and some are missing; sequencing was by immunoSEQ multiplex PCR. This sample's clone table lists tens of thousands of clones. The sequenced sample consisted of PBMCs. Receptor source: a man between 60 and 75 years old in good health and CMV-seropositive. CDR3s include the opening cysteine and the closing phenylalanine or tryptophan. Each record gives: V gene, CDR3 protein.

TRBV5-1 | CASSLAGADVKQFF
TRBV7-8 | CASSDDRRNQPQHF
TRBV10-2 | CASRSGRALNEQFF
TRBV7-2 | CASSYGLAEETQYF
TRBV2 | CASSGEGAMNTGELFF
TRBV6-6 | CASSSHGQKNTEAFF
TRBV18 | CASSPPSSVREQFF
TRBV9 | CASSVAGESDTQYF
TRBV4-1 | CASSHSSGRALEQYF
TRBV30 | CAWSRDSGGYGYTF
TRBV19 | CASSIQGARETQYF
TRBV30 | CAWSDRGDYGYTF